These 5 T cell receptor beta chains were all obtained from the same sample, sequenced in a study of T cells in Graves' hyperthyroidism and ophthalmopathy. Amplification of TCR beta CDR3 regions was performed using RNA transcripts as template. A first-round RT-PCR of the TCR CDR3 used the HTBI primer set. TCRdb independently ran MiXCR on the multiplex PCR reads; one entry per CDR3 protein. The sample lists about half a million distinct CDR3 sequences, around a fifth seen once, with around 50% in the top ten. The material sequenced was blood. The receptors were gathered from a woman between 65 and 79 years old with Graves' ophthalmopathy.

As for this clonotype: A much bigger clone sits one base away, suggesting this may be a read error. The chain recombines TRBV7-9 with TRBJ2-5; 12 nucleotides align to TRBD2. The V gene end was trimmed by 1 base and the J gene end by 4 bases; junction bases not matched to a gene: 7. Germline CDR1 reads SEHNR; CDR2 reads FQNEAQ (reference sequence). The CDR3 sequence is 17 residues long. The chain's CDR3 is CASSLGLAGVLRETQYF. Here the CDR3 DNA reads TGTGCCAGCAGCTTAGGACTAGCGGGAGTTTTGCGAGAGACCCAGTACTTC. Supplemented by reference TRBV7-9 and TRBJ2-5, the full variable domain reads DTGVSQNPRHKITKRGQNVTFRCDPISEHNRLYWYRQTLGQGPEFLTYFQNEAQLEKSRLLSDRFSAERPKGSFSTLEIQRTEQGDSAMYLCASSLGLAGVLRETQYFGPGTRLLVL.

The table lists this clonotype with a few counts. V is TRBV12-3 or TRBV12-4 and J is TRBJ2-4; unclear D gene. V shed 5 bases and J shed 2 bases, with 13 bases lying between them. The CDR3 totals 15 residues. CDR3 loop: CASSAPVLTKNIQYF. CDR3 in DNA: TGTGCCAGCAGTGCCCCGGTTTTGACCAAAAACATTCAGTACTTC.

At least ten counts were recorded for this clonotype. CDR3 DNA: TGCAGCGTTGAAGTAGGGAACATTCAGTACTTC. Translated, it gives CSVEVGNIQYF. The V gene is TRBV29-1, the J gene TRBJ2-4; D is unresolved. Germline-derived CDR1 and CDR2 are SQVTM and ANQGSEA. The CDR3 length is 11 residues. Trimming removed 1 base at V and 7 bases at J, with 5 bases between.

The chain has TRBV5-1 and TRBJ2-3; no clear D. Looked up from germline, CDR1 is SGHRS and CDR2 is YFSETQ. Trimming cost V 0 bases and J 4 bases, with 9 bases left between them. The CDR3 consists of 14 residues. The CDR3 spells CASSLETIADTQYF. CDR3 DNA: TGCGCCAGCAGCTTGGAGACGATTGCAGATACGCAGTATTTT. The variable domain in full, with the rest retrieved from reference TRBV5-1 and TRBJ2-3, is KAGVTQTPRYLIKTRGQQVTLSCSPISGHRSVSWYQQTPGQGLQFLFEYFSETQRNKGNFPGRFSGRQFSNSRSEMNVSTLELGDSALYLCASSLETIADTQYFGPGTRLTVL.

With regard to this clonotype: The junction differs from germline at one of its ends, possibly a read error. J is TRBJ2-5 and V is TRBV7-7; D could derive from TRBD1 or TRBD2 (6 bases each). CDR3 length: 14 amino acids. Germline V gives CDR1 SSHAT, CDR2 FNYEAQ (reference sequence). The CDR3 sequence is CASSPWGAGETQYF. Written as DNA, the CDR3 is TGTGCTAGCAGCCCTTGGGGGGCTGGGGAGACCCAGTACTTC.